This T cell receptor beta chain was observed in a study of cytomegalovirus exposure and HLA in healthy donors. Use of 60 Vbeta and 13 Jbeta primers characterized the PCR. Source study methods: In a later analysis, of roughly 73 million unique beta chains, some 10 million appeared in at least two donors. The protocol was immunoSEQ multiplex PCR, while the TCRdb copy is restricted to in-frame clones and leaves out a portion. Clonal size and the V and J genes are those of that table, whereas D and trimming came from the DNA. The sample shows over 90,000 clones, around 60% of them seen only once. Broader study findings: Several top significant clusters appeared, in a later analysis, to be linked to common viral pathogens. With later analysis, a missense DCLRE1C variant became linked to TCR beta V- and J-gene trimming.

Trimming cost V 6 bases and J 6 bases, with 17 bases left between them. Germline V lookup: CDR1 MNHNS, CDR2 SASEGT. The CDR3 is made up of 14 amino acids. This clone was counted a few times. Its antigen remains unknown. The TCR comes from a human donor in good health. Sequenced sample: PBMCs. This chain joins TRBV6-1 and TRBJ1-2; D gene unclear. CDR3 sequence (DNA): TGTGCCAGCAGGAACAGAGCCCTGGGCCATGGCTACACCTTC. Translating it yields CASRNRALGHGYTF.